This passage covers 10 T cell receptor beta chains from one sample sequenced in a study of human T cells and chemical hapten exposure. The time point here: pre-sensitization, week 0. Treatment denoted: therapeutic diphenylcyclopropenone sensitization with weekly scalp DPC. TCRdb itself ran the RACE reads through MiXCR, one entry per CDR3 protein. The table has around 380,000 distinct CDR3 sequences, 4.5% to 5.5% seen once. The sequenced sample was whole blood, obtained in connection with sensitization to the hapten diphenylcyclopropenone (DPC). The receptors here all came from a woman under 30 with alopecia areata. Some clones in this sample may be carry-over from other donors' samples.

The gene calls are TRBV9 and TRBJ2-2; D remains unclear. With 0 bases removed from V and 0 bases from J, the gap between germline ends came to 3 bases. CDR1 and CDR2 (germline): SGDLS, YYNGEE. This CDR3 is built from 14 residues. The CDR3 sequence: CASSVVSNTGELFF. The CDR3 DNA is TGTGCCAGCAGCGTAGTTTCGAACACCGGGGAGCTGTTTTTT.

Many counts were recorded for this clonotype. CDR3 sequence: CASSLAGQGMGTQYF. CDR3 DNA sequence: TGTGCCAGCAGCTTAGCGGGACAGGGGATGGGGACCCAGTACTTC. The chain recombines TRBV11-2 with TRBJ2-5, with 10 bases lining up with TRBD1. The germline V gene has CDR1 SGHAT and CDR2 FQNNGV. V gave up 1 base and J gave up 7 bases; unmatched junction bases: 6. The CDR3 runs to 15 residues.

This clonotype was seen only a few times. V usage is TRBV20-1 and J usage is TRBJ1-1; 7 bases fit TRBD1. The CDR3 runs to 13 residues. V was pared by 7 bases and J by 3 bases, with 8 bases of the junction left unmatched. The germline CDR1 and CDR2 sequences are DFQATT and SNEGSKA (reference sequence). Here the CDR3 reads CSGSATGYTEAFF. The CDR3 DNA reads TGCAGTGGTTCGGCGACAGGGTACACTGAAGCTTTCTTT.

Many counts were recorded for this clonotype. The V and J genes are TRBV21-1 and TRBJ1-1; whether TRBD1, the table's D call, matches the DNA was not checked. TRBV21-1 counts as a pseudogene. The CDR3 totals 16 residues. The CDR3 DNA sequence: TGTGCCAGCAGGGAGGTACCTACGACAGGGGGCACTGAAGCTTTCTTT. It specifies CASREVPTTGGTEAFF.

The genes are TRBV6-5 and TRBJ2-3; D gene ambiguous. The CDR3 consists of 13 residues. CDR1 and CDR2 (germline): MNHEY, SVGAGI. Trimming took off 6 bases at V and 3 bases at J, with 10 bases between the two ends. In DNA, the CDR3 is TGTGCCAGCAGGGTCAGAGAAACAGATACGCAGTATTTT. As protein: CASRVRETDTQYF.

The sample holds many counts of this clonotype. The chain combines TRBV20-1 with TRBJ2-4; 10 bases map to TRBD2. Germline CDR1 reads DFQATT; CDR2 reads SNEGSKA (reference sequence). The V gene end was trimmed by 4 bases and the J gene end by 4 bases; junction bases not matched to a gene: 1. The CDR3 runs to 13 residues. The CDR3, as DNA: TGCAGTGCTATAGCGGGGGGAAAAAACATTCAGTACTTC. The encoded protein is CSAIAGGKNIQYF.

This chain uses TRBV6-5 with TRBJ2-6; D ambiguous. V was shortened by 0 bases and J by 0 bases, with 6 bases between the two germline ends. The CDR3 extends over 16 amino acids. The germline gives CDR1 MNHEY, CDR2 SVGAGI. The chain's CDR3 is CASSYSLGSGANVLTF. The CDR3 nucleotides read TGTGCCAGCAGTTACTCGTTAGGCTCTGGGGCCAACGTCCTGACTTTC.

The chain combines TRBV12-3 or TRBV12-4 with TRBJ1-5, with D perhaps TRBD1 (5 bases). V lost 4 bases, J lost 6 bases, and 13 bases lay in between. CDR3 size: 14 residues. CDR3 region: CASSSGGATQPQHF. The CDR3 region has the DNA TGTGCCAGCAGTTCGGGAGGGGCAACTCAGCCCCAGCATTTT.

In its sample, this clonotype was seen many times. The rearrangement uses TRBV7-9 and TRBJ1-3; possibly TRBD1 for D (5 bases). CDR1 is SEHNR, CDR2 FQNEAQ, per germline (reference sequence). Trimming removed 5 bases at V and 5 bases at J, with 10 bases between. The CDR3 consists of 13 residues. This chain's CDR3 is CASSLGDRNTIYF. The DNA of the CDR3 is TGTGCCAGCAGCCTGGGGGATAGAAACACCATATATTTT.

Many counts were recorded for this clonotype. The chain employs TRBV27 and TRBJ1-1, with TRBD1 as a possible D gene (5 bases). Germline CDR1 is MNHEY and CDR2 is SMNVEV (reference sequence). This CDR3 region has 13 residues. The V and J ends lost 2 bases and 6 bases respectively, with 10 bases between them. The CDR3 region has the DNA TGTGCCAGCAGTTTAGGGGGATTTTCTGAAGCTTTCTTT. Protein: CASSLGGFSEAFF.